This T cell receptor beta chain originates from a study of blood T cell repertoires in COVID-19. The overall study: PBMCs, B-cell-depleted T cells, or T cells were the source of the cDNA or gDNA that made up the material.

CDR1 and CDR2 from the germline V gene are MNHEY and SVGAGI. This CDR3 is built from 14 residues. Germline trimming cut 6 bases from V and 5 bases from J; bases unmatched to any gene: 6. Clones were sequenced by immunoSEQ multiplex PCR, and TCRdb holds only the in-frame ones, with some missing. The sample lists tens of thousands of clones; roughly 90% were seen once. Sample: peripheral blood. The V gene is TRBV6-5, the J gene TRBJ1-4, with 7 bases matching TRBD1. This clonotype was sampled from a man younger than 40 with acute or convalescent COVID-19. CDR3 nucleotides: TGTGCCAGCAGCAGACAGGGTAAAAATGAAAAACTGTTTTTT. The encoded protein is CASSRQGKNEKLFF.